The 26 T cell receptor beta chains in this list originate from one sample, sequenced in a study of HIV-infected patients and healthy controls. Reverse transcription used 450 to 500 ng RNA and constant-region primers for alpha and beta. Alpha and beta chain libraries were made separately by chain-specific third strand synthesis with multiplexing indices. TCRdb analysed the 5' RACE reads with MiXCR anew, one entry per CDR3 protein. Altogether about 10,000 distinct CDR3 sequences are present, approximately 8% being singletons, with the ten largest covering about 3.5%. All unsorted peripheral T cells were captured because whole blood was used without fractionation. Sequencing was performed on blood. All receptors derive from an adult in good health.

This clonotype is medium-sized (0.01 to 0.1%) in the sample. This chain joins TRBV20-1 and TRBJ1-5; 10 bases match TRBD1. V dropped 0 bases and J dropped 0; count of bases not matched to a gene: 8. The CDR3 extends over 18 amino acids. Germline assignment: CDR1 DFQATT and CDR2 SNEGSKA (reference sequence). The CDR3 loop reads CSARDRDRGPYSNQPQHF. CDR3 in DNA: TGCAGTGCTAGAGACCGGGACAGGGGCCCGTATAGCAATCAGCCCCAGCATTTT.

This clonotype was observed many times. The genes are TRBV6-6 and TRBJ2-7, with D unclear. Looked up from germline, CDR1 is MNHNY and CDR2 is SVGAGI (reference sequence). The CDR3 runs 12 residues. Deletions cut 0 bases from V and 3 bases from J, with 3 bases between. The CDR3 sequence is CASSYSLYEQYF. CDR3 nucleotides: TGTGCCAGCAGTTACTCTCTCTACGAGCAGTACTTC.

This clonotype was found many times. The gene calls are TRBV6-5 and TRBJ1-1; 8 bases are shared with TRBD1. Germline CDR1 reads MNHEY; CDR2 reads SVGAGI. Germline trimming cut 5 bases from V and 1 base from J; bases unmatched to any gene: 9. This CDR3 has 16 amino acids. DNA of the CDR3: TGTGCCAGCAGTGCCACACTCGGACAGGGGAACACTGAAGCTTTCTTT. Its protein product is CASSATLGQGNTEAFF.

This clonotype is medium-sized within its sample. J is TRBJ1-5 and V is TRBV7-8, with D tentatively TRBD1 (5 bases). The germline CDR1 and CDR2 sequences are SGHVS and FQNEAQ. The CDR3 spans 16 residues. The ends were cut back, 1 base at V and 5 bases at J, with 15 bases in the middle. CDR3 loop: CASSLDGQGTYQPQHF. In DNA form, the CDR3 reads TGTGCCAGCAGCTTAGACGGGCAGGGAACTTATCAGCCCCAGCATTTT.

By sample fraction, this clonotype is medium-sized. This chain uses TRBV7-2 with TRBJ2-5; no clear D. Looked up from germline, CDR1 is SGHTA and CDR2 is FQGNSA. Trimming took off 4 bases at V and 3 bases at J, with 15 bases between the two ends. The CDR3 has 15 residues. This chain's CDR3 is CASSSRGWAEETQYF. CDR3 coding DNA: TGTGCCAGCAGCTCCCGCGGCTGGGCCGAAGAGACCCAGTACTTC.

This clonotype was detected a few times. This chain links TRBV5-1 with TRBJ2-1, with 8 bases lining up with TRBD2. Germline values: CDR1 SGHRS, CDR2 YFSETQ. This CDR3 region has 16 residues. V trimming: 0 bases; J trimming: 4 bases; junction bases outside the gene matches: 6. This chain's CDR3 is CASSLVPGGLYNEQFF. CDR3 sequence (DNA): TGCGCCAGCAGCTTGGTACCGGGGGGGCTGTACAATGAGCAGTTCTTC.

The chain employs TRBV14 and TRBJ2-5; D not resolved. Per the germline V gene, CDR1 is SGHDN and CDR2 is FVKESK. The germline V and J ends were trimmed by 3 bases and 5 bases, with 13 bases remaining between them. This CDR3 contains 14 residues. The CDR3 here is CASSHLGSLETQYF. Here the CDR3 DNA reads TGTGCCAGCAGCCACCTCGGGTCTTTGGAGACCCAGTACTTC.

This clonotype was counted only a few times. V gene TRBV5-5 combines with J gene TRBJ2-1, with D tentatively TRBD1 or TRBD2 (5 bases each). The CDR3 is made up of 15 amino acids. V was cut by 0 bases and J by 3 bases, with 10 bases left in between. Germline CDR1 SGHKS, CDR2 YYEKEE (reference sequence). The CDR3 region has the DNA TGTGCCAGCAGCTTGGTTGGGACCGTCTACAATGAGCAGTTCTTC. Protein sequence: CASSLVGTVYNEQFF. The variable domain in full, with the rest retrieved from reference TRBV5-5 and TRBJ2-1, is DAGVTQSPTHLIKTRGQQVTLRCSPISGHKSVSWYQQVLGQGPQFIFQYYEKEERGRGNFPDRFSARQFPNYSSELNVNALLLGDSALYLCASSLVGTVYNEQFFGPGTRLTVL.

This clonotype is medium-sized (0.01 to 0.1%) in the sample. Written as DNA, the CDR3 is TGTGCCAGCAGCTTAGCCTGGGAGGCGGCTTTCTTT. Amino acid sequence: CASSLAWEAAFF. The chain joins TRBV7-2 to TRBJ1-1, with D hard to call. The CDR3 has 12 amino acids. CDR1 is SGHTA, CDR2 FQGNSA, per germline. V was cut by 0 bases and J by 11 bases, with 10 bases left in between.

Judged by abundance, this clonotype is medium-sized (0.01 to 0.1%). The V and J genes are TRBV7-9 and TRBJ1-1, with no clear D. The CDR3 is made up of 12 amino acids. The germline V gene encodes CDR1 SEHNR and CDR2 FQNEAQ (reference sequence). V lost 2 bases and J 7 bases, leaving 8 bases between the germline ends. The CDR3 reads CASSLTSVEAFF. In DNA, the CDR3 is TGTGCCAGCAGCTTAACTTCCGTTGAAGCTTTCTTT.

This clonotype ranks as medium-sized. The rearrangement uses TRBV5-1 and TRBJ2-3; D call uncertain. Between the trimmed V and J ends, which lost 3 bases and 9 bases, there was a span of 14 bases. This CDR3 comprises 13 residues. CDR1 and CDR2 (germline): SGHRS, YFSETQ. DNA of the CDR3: TGCGCCAGCAGCTCCGCGCCCAGCCTGACGCAGTATTTT. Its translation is CASSSAPSLTQYF.

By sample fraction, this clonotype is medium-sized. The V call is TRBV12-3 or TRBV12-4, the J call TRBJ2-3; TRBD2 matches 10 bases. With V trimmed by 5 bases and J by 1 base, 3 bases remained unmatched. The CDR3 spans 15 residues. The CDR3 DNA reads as TGTGCCAGCAGTGCCGGGACTAGCGGCACAGATACGCAGTATTTT. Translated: CASSAGTSGTDTQYF.

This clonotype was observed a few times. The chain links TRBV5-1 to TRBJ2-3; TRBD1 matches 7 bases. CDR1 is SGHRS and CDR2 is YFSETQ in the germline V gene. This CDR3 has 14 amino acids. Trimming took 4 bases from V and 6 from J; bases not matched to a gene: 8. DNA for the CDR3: TGCGCCAGCAGCCTGGGACAGTCCCGGGATACGCAGTATTTT. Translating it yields CASSLGQSRDTQYF.

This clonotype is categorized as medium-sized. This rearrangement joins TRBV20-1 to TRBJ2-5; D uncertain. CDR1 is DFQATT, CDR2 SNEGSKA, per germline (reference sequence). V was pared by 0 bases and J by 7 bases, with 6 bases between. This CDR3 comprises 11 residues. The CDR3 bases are TGCAGTGCTAGAGATGACGGGACCCAGTACTTC. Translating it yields CSARDDGTQYF.

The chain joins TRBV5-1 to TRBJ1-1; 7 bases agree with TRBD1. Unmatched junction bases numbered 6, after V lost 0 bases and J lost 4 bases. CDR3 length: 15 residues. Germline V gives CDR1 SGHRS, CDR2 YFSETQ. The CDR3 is CASSLVGGGGTEAFF. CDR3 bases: TGCGCCAGCAGCTTGGTTGGAGGGGGCGGCACTGAAGCTTTCTTT.

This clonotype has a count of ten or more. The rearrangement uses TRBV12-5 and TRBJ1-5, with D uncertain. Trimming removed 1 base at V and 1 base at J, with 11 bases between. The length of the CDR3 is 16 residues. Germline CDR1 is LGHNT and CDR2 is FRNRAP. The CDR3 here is CASGLDGRRSNQPQHF. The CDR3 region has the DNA TGTGCTAGTGGTTTGGATGGCAGGAGAAGCAATCAGCCCCAGCATTTT.

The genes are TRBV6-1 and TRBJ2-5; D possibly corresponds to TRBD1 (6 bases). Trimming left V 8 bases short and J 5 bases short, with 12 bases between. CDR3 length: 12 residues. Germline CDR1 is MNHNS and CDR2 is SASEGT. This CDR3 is CASSGERETQYF. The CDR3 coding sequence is TGTGCCAGCTCAGGGGAGAGGGAGACCCAGTACTTC.

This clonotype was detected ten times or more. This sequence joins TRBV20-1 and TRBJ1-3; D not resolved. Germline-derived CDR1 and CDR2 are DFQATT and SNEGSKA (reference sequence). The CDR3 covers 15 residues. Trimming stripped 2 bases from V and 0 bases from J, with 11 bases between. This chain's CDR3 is CSARPNLYSGNTIYF. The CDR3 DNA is TGCAGTGCTAGACCTAATCTCTACTCTGGAAACACCATATATTTT.

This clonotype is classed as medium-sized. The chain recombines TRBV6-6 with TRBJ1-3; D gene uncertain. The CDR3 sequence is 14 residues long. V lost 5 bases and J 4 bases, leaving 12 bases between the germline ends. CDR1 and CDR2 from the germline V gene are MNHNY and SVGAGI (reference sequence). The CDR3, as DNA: TGTGCCAGCAGTCCCGGTCCTGAAGGAAACACCATATATTTT. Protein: CASSPGPEGNTIYF.

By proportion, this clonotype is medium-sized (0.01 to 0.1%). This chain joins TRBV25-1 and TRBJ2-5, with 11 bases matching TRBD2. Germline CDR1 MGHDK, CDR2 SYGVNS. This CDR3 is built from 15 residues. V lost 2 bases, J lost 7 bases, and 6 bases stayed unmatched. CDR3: CASSENVAGGGTQYF. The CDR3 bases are TGTGCCAGCAGTGAAAATGTAGCGGGGGGGGGGACCCAGTACTTC.

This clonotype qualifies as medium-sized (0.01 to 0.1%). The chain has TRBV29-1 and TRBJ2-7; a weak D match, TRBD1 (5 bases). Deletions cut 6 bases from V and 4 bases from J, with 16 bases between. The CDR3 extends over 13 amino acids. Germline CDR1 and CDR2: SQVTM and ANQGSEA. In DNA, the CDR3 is TGCAGCGTCATGACAGACGCCGTTTACGAGCAGTACTTC. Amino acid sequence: CSVMTDAVYEQYF.

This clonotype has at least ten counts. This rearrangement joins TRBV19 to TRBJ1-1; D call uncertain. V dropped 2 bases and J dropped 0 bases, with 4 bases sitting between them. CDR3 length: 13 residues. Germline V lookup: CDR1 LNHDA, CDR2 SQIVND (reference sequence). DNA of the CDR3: TGTGCCAGTAGTATAAAAATGAACACTGAAGCTTTCTTT. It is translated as CASSIKMNTEAFF.

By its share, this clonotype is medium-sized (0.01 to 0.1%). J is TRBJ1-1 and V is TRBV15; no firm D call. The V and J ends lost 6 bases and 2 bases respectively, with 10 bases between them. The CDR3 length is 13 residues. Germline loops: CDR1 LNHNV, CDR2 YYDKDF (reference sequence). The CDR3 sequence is CATSTRGNTEAFF. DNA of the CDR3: TGTGCCACCAGTACTCGGGGAAACACTGAAGCTTTCTTT. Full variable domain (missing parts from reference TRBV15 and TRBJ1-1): DAMVIQNPRYQVTQFGKPVTLSCSQTLNHNVMYWYQQKSSQAPKLLFHYYDKDFNNEADTPDNFQSRRPNTSFCFLDIRSPGLGDTAMYLCATSTRGNTEAFFGQGTRLTVV.

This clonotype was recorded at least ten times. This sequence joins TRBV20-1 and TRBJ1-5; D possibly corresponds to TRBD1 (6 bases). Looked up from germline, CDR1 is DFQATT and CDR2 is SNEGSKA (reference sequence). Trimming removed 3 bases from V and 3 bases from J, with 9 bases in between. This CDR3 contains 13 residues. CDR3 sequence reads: CSARAGANQPQHF. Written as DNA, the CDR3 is TGCAGTGCTAGGGCGGGGGCCAATCAGCCCCAGCATTTT.

In DNA, the CDR3 is TGCAGCGGCAGGGGGCACACTGAAGCTTTCTTT. Encoded protein: CSGRGHTEAFF. The rearrangement joins TRBV29-1 to TRBJ1-1, with 8 bases aligning to TRBD1. Trimming at V came to 7 bases and at J to 3 bases, leaving 1 base not matched to a gene. The CDR3 runs to 11 residues. From germline, CDR1 is SQVTM and CDR2 ANQGSEA.

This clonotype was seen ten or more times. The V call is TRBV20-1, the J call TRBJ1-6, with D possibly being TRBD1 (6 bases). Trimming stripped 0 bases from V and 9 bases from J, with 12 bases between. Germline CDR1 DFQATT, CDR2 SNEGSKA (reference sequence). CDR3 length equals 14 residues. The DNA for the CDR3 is TGCAGTGCTAGAGAACAGGGAAAGGTTTCACCCCTCCACTTT. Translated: CSAREQGKVSPLHF.